This T cell receptor beta chain was found in a study of cytomegalovirus exposure and HLA in healthy donors. Looking at the study overall: Sequencing of 150 million to 200 million T cells in an earlier analysis found around 110 million unique TCR beta sequences.

PCR amplification relied on 60 Vbeta primers (plus 13 Jbeta primers). Produced via immunoSEQ multiplex PCR; TCRdb's table is partial and in-frame only. The sample includes 160,000 or so clones, 60% to 80% of them seen just once. Per germline, CDR1 SGHNT and CDR2 YENEEA. The germline V and J ends were trimmed by 4 bases and 2 bases, with 18 bases remaining between them. The CDR3 length is 16 residues. The receptor's source is a man in his 60s in good health and CMV-seronegative. The sequenced sample was PBMCs. The gene calls are TRBV11-3 and TRBJ2-7; tentatively, D is TRBD2 (5 bases). DNA of the CDR3: TGTGCCAGCAGCTCTGGGCTAGGCCCCGGGGCCTACGAGCAGTACTTC. Protein: CASSSGLGPGAYEQYF.